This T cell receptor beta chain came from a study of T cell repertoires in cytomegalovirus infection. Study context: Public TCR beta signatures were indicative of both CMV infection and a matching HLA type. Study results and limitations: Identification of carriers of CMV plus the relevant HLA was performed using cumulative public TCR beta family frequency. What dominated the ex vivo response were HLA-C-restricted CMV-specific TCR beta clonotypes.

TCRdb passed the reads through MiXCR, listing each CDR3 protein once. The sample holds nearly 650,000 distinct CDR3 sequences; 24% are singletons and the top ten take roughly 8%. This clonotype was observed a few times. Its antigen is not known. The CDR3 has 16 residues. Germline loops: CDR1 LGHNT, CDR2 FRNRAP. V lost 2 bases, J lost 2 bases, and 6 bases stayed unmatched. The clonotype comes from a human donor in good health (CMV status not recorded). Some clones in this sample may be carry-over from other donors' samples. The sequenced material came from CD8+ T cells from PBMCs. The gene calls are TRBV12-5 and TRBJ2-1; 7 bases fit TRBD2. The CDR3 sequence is CASGLPTGGAYNEQFF. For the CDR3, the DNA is TGTGCTAGTGGTTTGCCTACTGGGGGGGCCTACAATGAGCAGTTCTTC.